This is a list of T cell receptor beta chains from one sample in a study of shared clonotypes between healthy human individuals. Profiling relied on immunoSEQ multiplex PCR, and the TCRdb table lists in-frame clones only, not all of them. The profile shows 2 million to 2.5 million clones, under 95% of them singletons. Source material: naive CD4+ T cells from PBMCs. Receptor source: a man between 18 and 35 years old in good health. Some clones in this sample may be carry-over from other donors' samples. The CDR3 runs from the conserved cysteine through the conserved F or W. Each record gives: J gene, D gene, clone size, V gene, CDR3 protein, CDR3 DNA. The D gene is left open where the match is weak. Clone size is not always given. Where it is, it says once, few, many or a class for expanded clones.

TRBJ1-3	TRBD1	NA	TRBV7-8	CASSWTGAGNTIYF	TGTGCCAGCAGCTGGACAGGGGCTGGAAACACCATATATTTT
TRBJ1-5	TRBD1	NA	TRBV28	CASSRPPGQGLNQPQHF	TGTGCCAGCAGCAGACCGCCGGGACAGGGTCTCAATCAGCCCCAGCATTTT
TRBJ1-1	NA	NA	TRBV4-2	CASSQDGGNTEAFF	TGTGCCAGCAGCCAAGATGGGGGGAACACTGAAGCTTTCTTT
TRBJ2-6	NA	NA	TRBV27	CASSSSSGLGPGANVLTF	TGTGCCAGCAGCTCGTCCTCCGGCTTGGGGCCTGGGGCCAACGTCCTGACTTTC
TRBJ1-3	NA	NA	TRBV7-3	CASSLGQGANTIYF	TGTGCCAGCAGCTTAGGGCAGGGCGCAAACACCATATATTTT
TRBJ2-3	TRBD2	NA	TRBV18	CASSPIGTSGRSDTQYF	TGTGCCAGCTCACCAATTGGGACTAGCGGGAGGTCAGATACGCAGTATTTT
TRBJ2-5	TRBD2	NA	TRBV5-1	CASRSGLAGLETQYF	TGCGCCAGCAGGTCGGGACTAGCGGGATTGGAGACCCAGTACTTC
TRBJ2-3	NA	NA	TRBV5-1	CASSFPSENTQYF	TGCGCCAGCAGCTTTCCTAGCGAGAATACGCAGTATTTT
TRBJ2-1	NA	once	TRBV19	CASSILHAGGNNEQFF	TGTGCCAGTAGTATCCTTCACGCCGGAGGGAACAATGAGCAGTTCTTC
TRBJ1-6	NA	NA	TRBV18	CASSPSESNSPLHF	TGTGCCAGCTCACCCTCAGAATCGAATTCACCCCTCCACTTT
TRBJ1-3	NA	NA	TRBV5-6	CASTLMTGNTIYF	TGTGCCAGCACCCTAATGACCGGAAACACCATATATTTT
TRBJ2-3	TRBD2	NA	TRBV9	CASSVGAGVADTQYF	TGTGCCAGCAGCGTAGGTGCGGGAGTTGCAGATACGCAGTATTTT
TRBJ1-4	NA	NA	TRBV2	CASRRRGSTNEKLFF	TGTGCCAGCCGAAGGAGGGGGTCAACTAATGAAAAACTGTTTTTT
TRBJ2-7	NA	NA	TRBV7-2	CASSLASLRTYEQYF	TGTGCCAGCAGCTTAGCGTCACTCAGGACCTATGAGCAGTACTTC
TRBJ2-5	TRBD2	NA	TRBV7-9	CASSPWGGVETQYF	TGTGCCAGCAGCCCGTGGGGGGGAGTAGAGACCCAGTACTTC
TRBJ2-2	TRBD2	NA	TRBV2	CATEGGSGRNTGELFF	TGTGCCACCGAAGGTGGTAGCGGGAGGAACACCGGGGAGCTGTTTTTT
TRBJ1-1	NA	NA	TRBV7-2	CASSLDRWNTEAFF	TGTGCCAGCAGCCTCGACAGATGGAACACTGAAGCTTTCTTT
TRBJ1-4	TRBD1	NA	TRBV15	CATSRERQGEKLFF	TGTGCCACCAGCAGAGAAAGACAGGGTGAAAAACTGTTTTTT
TRBJ2-5	NA	NA	TRBV7-2	CASSIDSGTQYF	TGTGCCAGCAGCATCGATAGCGGGACCCAGTACTTC
TRBJ2-1	NA	NA	TRBV6-6	CASSLWDGRENEQFF	TGTGCCAGCAGTCTATGGGATGGCAGGGAAAATGAGCAGTTCTTC
TRBJ2-7	TRBD2	NA	TRBV6-1	CASSEGLAGGDYEQYF	TGTGCCAGCAGTGAAGGACTAGCGGGAGGGGACTACGAGCAGTACTTC
TRBJ2-7	NA	NA	TRBV10-2	CASREAGTKFYEQYF	TGCGCCAGCAGAGAAGCCGGGACAAAATTCTACGAGCAGTACTTC
TRBJ2-1	NA	NA	TRBV18	CASSLTSPSSYNEQFF	TGTGCCAGCTCACTTACTTCCCCTAGCTCCTACAATGAGCAGTTCTTC
TRBJ2-3	NA	NA	TRBV28	CASSFGPSTDTQYF	TGTGCCAGCAGTTTTGGCCCTAGCACAGATACGCAGTATTTT
TRBJ1-2	NA	NA	TRBV7-9	CASSFGSEGGYTF	TGTGCCAGCAGCTTTGGCTCCGAGGGGGGCTACACCTTC
TRBJ2-1	TRBD2	NA	TRBV2	CASRAGINEQFF	TGTGCCAGCAGAGCGGGGATCAATGAGCAGTTCTTC
TRBJ1-1	NA	NA	TRBV5-1	CASSFGLANTEAFF	TGCGCCAGCAGCTTTGGTTTAGCGAACACTGAAGCTTTCTTT
TRBJ1-1	NA	NA	TRBV7-9	CASSLAGTHNTEAFF	TGTGCCAGCAGCTTAGCCGGGACACATAACACTGAAGCTTTCTTT
TRBJ2-1	TRBD2	NA	TRBV6-6	CATLGGSSYNEQFF	TGTGCCACCCTGGGGGGGAGCTCCTACAATGAGCAGTTCTTC
TRBJ2-7	TRBD1	NA	TRBV7-2	CASSLGTGGIYEQYF	TGTGCCAGCAGCTTAGGGACAGGGGGTATCTACGAGCAGTACTTC
TRBJ2-1	NA	NA	TRBV20-1	CSARLRREQFF	TGCAGTGCTAGACTCCGACGTGAGCAGTTCTTC
TRBJ2-3	TRBD2	NA	TRBV18	CASSPLRVGGGTDTQYF	TGTGCCAGCTCACCACTTCGTGTGGGGGGGGGCACAGATACGCAGTATTTT
TRBJ2-3	TRBD2	NA	TRBV4-1	CASSQARPGLEGADTQYF	TGCGCCAGCAGCCAAGCAAGACCGGGACTAGAAGGTGCAGATACGCAGTATTTT
TRBJ2-1	NA	NA	TRBV21-1	CASSKVTSYRYNEQFF	TGTGCCAGCAGCAAGGTCACTAGTTATCGCTACAATGAGCAGTTCTTC
TRBJ2-7	NA	NA	TRBV18	CASSPYGTATYEQYF	TGTGCCAGCTCACCTTATGGAACGGCGACTTACGAGCAGTACTTC
TRBJ1-4	NA	once	TRBV5-6	CASSFEGGVVWEKLFF	TGTGCCAGCAGCTTCGAGGGCGGGGTAGTTTGGGAAAAACTGTTTTTT
TRBJ2-5	NA	NA	TRBV29-1	CSVERTVETQYF	TGCAGCGTGGAAAGGACAGTTGAGACCCAGTACTTC
TRBJ2-7	TRBD2	NA	TRBV5-1	CASSFSGGVSSYEQYF	TGCGCCAGCAGTTTTAGCGGGGGGGTCAGCTCCTACGAGCAGTACTTC
TRBJ2-5	TRBD1	NA	TRBV5-1	CASSLLGQGAGETQYF	TGCGCCAGCAGCTTGTTGGGGCAGGGGGCTGGAGAGACCCAGTACTTC
TRBJ2-2	NA	NA	TRBV18	CASSSHSDPTAGELFF	TGTGCCAGCTCTAGTCATAGCGACCCCACAGCCGGGGAGCTGTTTTTT
TRBJ2-1	NA	NA	TRBV6-5	CASSSSGTRVFF	TGTGCCAGCAGTTCCTCCGGGACTCGGGTGTTCTTC
TRBJ2-7	TRBD2	NA	TRBV5-1	CASSQQTAGVIYEQYF	TGCGCCAGCAGCCAACAAACAGCGGGAGTGATCTACGAGCAGTACTTC
TRBJ2-2	TRBD2	NA	TRBV5-1	CASSLAGLAGRAAGELFF	TGCGCCAGCAGCTTGGCCGGGCTAGCGGGTCGAGCCGCCGGGGAGCTGTTTTTT
TRBJ1-2	NA	NA	TRBV28	CASSSGPVMAPSSYGYTF	TGTGCCAGCAGTTCTGGTCCGGTCATGGCCCCTAGTAGCTATGGCTACACCTTC
TRBJ2-7	TRBD2	NA	TRBV5-1	CASSLELAGGSSYEQYF	TGCGCCAGCAGCTTGGAACTAGCGGGAGGGAGCTCCTACGAGCAGTACTTC
TRBJ1-4	NA	NA	TRBV7-9	CASSYRTLGKLFF	TGTGCCAGCAGCTACAGGACTTTGGGCAAACTGTTTTTT
TRBJ2-1	TRBD1	NA	TRBV5-4	CASSNGGSQGEDEQFF	TGTGCCAGCAGCAATGGGGGTTCCCAGGGGGAAGATGAGCAGTTCTTC
TRBJ2-6	NA	NA	TRBV7-3	CASSLKRGIGANVLTF	TGTGCCAGCAGCTTAAAGCGCGGGATCGGGGCCAACGTCCTGACTTTC
TRBJ2-2	TRBD2	NA	TRBV7-3	CASSGTSGRNTGELFF	TGTGCCAGCAGCGGGACTAGCGGTAGGAACACCGGGGAGCTGTTTTTT
TRBJ1-3	NA	once	TRBV15	CATSRDNSGNTIYF	TGTGCCACCAGCAGGGACAACTCTGGAAACACCATATATTTT
TRBJ1-5	NA	once	TRBV10-3	CAISVGTRDNQPQHF	TGTGCCATCAGTGTAGGGACAAGAGACAATCAGCCCCAGCATTTT
TRBJ2-1	NA	NA	TRBV30	CASSERASWVNEQFF	TGTGCCTCGAGTGAACGGGCGAGTTGGGTCAATGAGCAGTTCTTC
TRBJ1-2	NA	NA	TRBV7-9	CASRPSAANYGYTF	TGTGCCAGCAGACCAAGCGCGGCTAACTATGGCTACACCTTC
TRBJ1-2	NA	once	TRBV20-1	CSARRTYGYTF	TGCAGTGCACGGAGGACCTATGGCTACACCTTC
TRBJ2-1	TRBD1	NA	TRBV28	CASSMLTGGSHNEQFF	TGTGCCAGCAGTATGTTGACAGGGGGTAGTCACAATGAGCAGTTCTTC